The 5 T cell receptor beta chains listed next were all sequenced from one sample in a study of human T cells and chemical hapten exposure. The time point is: patch test 1, 2 weeks after DPC sensitization. The treatment: therapeutic diphenylcyclopropenone sensitization with weekly scalp DPC. Using its own MiXCR run on the RACE reads, TCRdb lists one record per CDR3 protein. The data contain 74,000 or so distinct CDR3 sequences, around a tenth of them singletons. Sample: whole blood, taken in connection with sensitization to the hapten diphenylcyclopropenone (DPC). These receptors all stem from a woman in her forties or fifties with alopecia areata. Some clones in this sample may be carry-over from other donors' samples.

This clonotype has ten or more counts. The V and J genes are TRBV12-3 or TRBV12-4 and TRBJ2-7; the match to TRBD2 covers 8 bases. V was pared by 3 bases and J by 5 bases, with 6 bases of the junction left unmatched. This CDR3 has 14 residues. In DNA form, the CDR3 reads TGTGCCAGCAGTTTCAGCGGGAGATCCCACGAGCAGTACTTC. Amino acids: CASSFSGRSHEQYF.

This clonotype was seen more than once but under ten times. At one end the junction does not follow the germline gene, possibly because of a read error. CDR3 in amino acids: CVSSFERTSTDTQYF. The CDR3 DNA is TGTGTCAGCAGCTTCGAGCGGACAAGCACAGATACGCAGTATTTT. This chain links TRBV11-2 with TRBJ2-3; either TRBD1 or TRBD2 may supply D (5 bases each). Per the germline V gene, CDR1 is SGHAT and CDR2 is FQNNGV. The CDR3 is made up of 15 amino acids.

The chain couples TRBV11-2 to TRBJ1-1; D is unclear. This CDR3 is 12 amino acids long. With 5 bases removed from V and 11 bases from J, the gap between germline ends came to 15 bases. CDR1 is SGHAT and CDR2 is FQNNGV in the germline V gene. Here the CDR3 reads CASSPRGIDAFF. The DNA for the CDR3 is TGTGCCAGCAGCCCCCGTGGGATTGACGCTTTCTTT.

This clonotype came up a few times. V gene TRBV20-1 combines with J gene TRBJ2-3; D gene ambiguous. The ends were cut back, 5 bases at V and 2 bases at J, with 11 bases in the middle. Per germline, CDR1 DFQATT and CDR2 SNEGSKA (reference sequence). There are 13 residues in the CDR3. The CDR3 loop reads CSAPPQHTDTQYF. CDR3 DNA: TGCAGTGCTCCCCCTCAACACACAGATACGCAGTATTTT.

The chain recombines TRBV12-3 or TRBV12-4 with TRBJ1-3; 10 positions match TRBD1. The length of the CDR3 is 15 residues. V gave up 5 bases and J gave up 3 bases; unmatched junction bases: 4. Here the CDR3 reads CASSRQGASGNTIYF. The CDR3, as DNA: TGTGCCAGCAGTCGACAGGGGGCAAGTGGAAACACCATATATTTT.